Below are 17 T cell receptor beta chains sequenced from a single sample in a study of blood T cell repertoires in COVID-19. The repertoire was sequenced with immunoSEQ multiplex PCR; TCRdb's copy has only in-frame clones and lacks some. The table lists fewer than 75,000 clones, about 86% of them singletons, with 5.5% to 8.5% in the top ten. Sequencing used peripheral blood. Receptors were obtained from a man aged 45-65 years with active COVID-19.

V gene TRBV5-8 combines with J gene TRBJ2-1; D call uncertain. Trimming removed 4 bases at V and 4 bases at J, with 6 bases between. Germline values: CDR1 SGHTS, CDR2 YDEGEE. CDR3 size: 12 residues. The CDR3 sequence is CASSPLYNEQFF. The DNA for the CDR3 is TGTGCCAGCAGCCCCCTTTACAATGAGCAGTTCTTC.

This sequence joins TRBV11-3 and TRBJ2-7; 8 bases line up with TRBD2. The CDR3 loop spans 14 amino acids. Germline V gene sequence: CDR1 SGHNT, CDR2 YENEEA. V trimming: 4 bases; J trimming: 3 bases; junction bases outside the gene matches: 5. CDR3 DNA: TGTGCCAGCAGCTCCGCAGCGGGAGTCTACGAGCAGTACGTC. It yields the protein CASSSAAGVYEQYV.

The chain carries TRBV24-1 and TRBJ2-7, with TRBD2 as a possible D gene (5 bases). V lost 10 bases and J lost 3, with 18 bases in between. The CDR3 totals 14 residues. Germline CDR1 reads KGHDR; CDR2 reads SFDVKD. The CDR3 nucleotides read TGTGCCACACGAGGGATTGGGCGATTCTACGAGCAGTACGTC. Translation gives CATRGIGRFYEQYV.

For this clone: The same CDR3 arises from other DNA sequences in this sample as well. This rearrangement joins TRBV4-1 to TRBJ2-6; D uncertain. Germline lookup yields CDR1 MGHRA and CDR2 YSYEKL. Trimming cost V 0 bases and J 0 bases, with 6 bases left between them. This CDR3 contains 16 residues. CDR3 nucleotide sequence: TGCGCCAGCAGCCAAGAGGGCGACTCTGGGGCCAACGTCCTGACTTTC. Translating gives CASSQEGDSGANVLTF.

V gene TRBV5-4 combines with J gene TRBJ2-5, with 9 bases matching TRBD1. The CDR3 runs to 16 residues. Germline CDR1 and CDR2: SGHNT and YYREEE (reference sequence). The V segment lost 4 bases and the J segment 0 bases; nucleotides outside the gene matches: 7. CDR3 DNA sequence: TGTGCCAGCAGCCGAACGGGACAGGGTAACCAAGAGACCCAGTACTTC. This translates into CASSRTGQGNQETQYF.

The J gene is TRBJ2-3, the V gene TRBV11-2; 7 bases fit TRBD1. V lost 5 bases and J lost 2; bases outside the gene matches: 4. CDR3 length equals 14 residues. CDR1 is SGHAT and CDR2 is FQNNGV in the germline V gene. Here the CDR3 reads CASSPTGNTDTQYF. The CDR3 bases are TGTGCCAGCAGCCCGACAGGGAACACAGATACGCAGTATTTT.

The chain uses TRBV6-6 and TRBJ2-1; D call uncertain. CDR1 MNHNY and CDR2 SVGAGI come from the germline V gene (reference sequence). V was cut by 6 bases and J by 8 bases, with 11 bases left in between. The CDR3 consists of 12 residues. CDR3 region: CASSPPLDEQFF. CDR3 coding DNA: TGTGCCAGCAGCCCACCTCTAGATGAGCAGTTCTTC.

The chain carries TRBV29-1 and TRBJ2-3; 9 bases map to TRBD1. V shed 4 bases and J 2 bases; nucleotides not matched to a gene: 7. The germline CDR1 and CDR2 sequences are SQVTM and ANQGSEA. The CDR3 is 15 residues long. CDR3 sequence reads: CSVGGTGRVTDTQYF. DNA for the CDR3: TGCAGCGTTGGGGGGACAGGGAGGGTCACAGATACGCAGTATTTT.

In this sample, this clone turned up a few times. The chain is built from TRBV28 and TRBJ2-7; TRBD1 matches 8 bases. Germline-derived CDR1 and CDR2 are MDHEN and SYDVKM. Germline trimming cut 5 bases from V and 9 bases from J; bases unmatched to any gene: 9. This CDR3 is built from 13 residues. The CDR3 DNA reads as TGTGCCAGCAGTCCACGGAGGACAGGGTGGCAGTACTTC. It translates to CASSPRRTGWQYF.

This clone was seen just once. The V gene is TRBV3-1 (or the pseudogene TRBV3-2), the J gene TRBJ1-3; D uncertain. The CDR3 sequence is 15 residues long. V was cut by 1 base and J by 2 bases, with 9 bases left in between. Germline V gives CDR1 LGHDT, CDR2 YNNKEL (reference sequence). The CDR3 sequence is CASSQGGSTGNTIYF. DNA for the CDR3: TGTGCCAGCAGCCAAGGAGGGAGTACTGGAAACACCATATATTTT.

The chain's CDR3 is CASSLGRRETQYF. CDR3 DNA sequence: TGTGCCAGCAGCTTAGGGCGGAGGGAGACCCAGTACTTC. The chain has TRBV13 and TRBJ2-5; possible D gene TRBD2, 5 bases. Trimming shortened V by 0 bases and J by 5 bases, and 7 bases separated the two germline ends. CDR3 length equals 13 residues. CDR1 is PRHDT, CDR2 FYEKMQ, per germline (reference sequence).

This clone appeared a single time. This CDR3 is also generated by other DNA sequences in the sample. The J gene is TRBJ2-3, the V gene TRBV5-6; 12 bases are shared with TRBD2. Germline CDR1 SGHDT, CDR2 YYEEEE. J was trimmed by 4 bases and V by 2 bases; bases with no gene match: 2. The CDR3 contains 15 residues. The CDR3 loop reads CASSLLAGGSDTQYF. The CDR3 nucleotides are TGTGCCAGCAGCTTACTAGCGGGGGGATCAGATACGCAGTATTTT.

The gene calls are TRBV2 and TRBJ1-3, with D unresolved. V was cut by 7 bases and J by 0 bases, with 7 bases left in between. Germline V gene data show CDR1 as SNHLY and CDR2 as FYNNEI. The CDR3 totals 13 residues. CDR3 amino acids: CASKLSSGNTIYF. CDR3 in DNA: TGTGCCAGCAAGCTAAGCTCTGGAAACACCATATATTTT.

The genes are TRBV5-1 and TRBJ2-1, with 8 positions matching TRBD1. The CDR3 is 15 residues long. CDR1 and CDR2 from the germline V gene are SGHRS and YFSETQ. Unmatched junction bases numbered 5, after V lost 1 base and J lost 5 bases. Here the CDR3 reads CASSLMSGGHNEQFF. The DNA of the CDR3 is TGCGCCAGCAGCTTGATGTCAGGGGGCCACAATGAGCAGTTCTTC.

The V gene is TRBV7-9, the J gene TRBJ2-7, with TRBD1 matching over 9 bases. This CDR3 has 15 amino acids. J lost 4 bases, V lost 5 bases, and 9 bases had no gene match. Germline V gene lookup returns CDR1 SEHNR and CDR2 FQNEAQ (reference sequence). The CDR3 spells CASSPRQGGWYEQYF. The CDR3 DNA reads TGTGCCAGCAGCCCCCGACAGGGGGGTTGGTACGAGCAGTACTTC. Full variable domain (rest looked up from reference TRBV7-9 and TRBJ2-7): DTGVSQNPRHKITKRGQNVTFRCDPISEHNRLYWYRQTLGQGPEFLTYFQNEAQLEKSRLLSDRFSAERPKGSFSTLEIQRTEQGDSAMYLCASSPRQGGWYEQYFGPGTRLTVT.

The V gene is TRBV15, the J gene TRBJ2-1, with D possibly matching TRBD2 (6 bases). Germline V lookup: CDR1 LNHNV, CDR2 YYDKDF (reference sequence). V shed 6 bases and J shed 3 bases, with 18 bases lying between them. This CDR3 comprises 16 residues. In DNA form, the CDR3 reads TGTGCCACCAGGAGTCTCGGGGGACCTGTCTACAATGAGCAGTTCTTC. Amino acid sequence: CATRSLGGPVYNEQFF.

This rearrangement joins TRBV14 to TRBJ1-6; no clear D. The V end was cut by 5 bases, the J end by 9 bases, with 14 bases between. Germline CDR1 reads SGHDN; CDR2 reads FVKESK. This CDR3 comprises 14 residues. The CDR3 is CASSLNSFSSPLHF. DNA of the CDR3: TGTGCCAGCAGCTTAAACAGTTTTAGTTCACCCCTCCACTTT.